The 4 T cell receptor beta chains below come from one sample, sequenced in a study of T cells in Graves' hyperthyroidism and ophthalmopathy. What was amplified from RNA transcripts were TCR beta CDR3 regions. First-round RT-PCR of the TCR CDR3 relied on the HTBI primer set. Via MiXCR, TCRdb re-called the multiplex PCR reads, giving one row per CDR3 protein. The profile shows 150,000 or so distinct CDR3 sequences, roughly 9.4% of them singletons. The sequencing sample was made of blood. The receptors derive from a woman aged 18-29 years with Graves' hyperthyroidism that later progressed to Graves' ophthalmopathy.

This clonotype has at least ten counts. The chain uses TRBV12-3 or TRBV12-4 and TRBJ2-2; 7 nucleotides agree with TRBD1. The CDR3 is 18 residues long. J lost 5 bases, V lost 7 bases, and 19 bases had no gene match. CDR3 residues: CASTLWPTAGTVTGELFF. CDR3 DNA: TGTGCCAGCACCCTATGGCCGACCGCCGGGACAGTGACCGGGGAGCTGTTTTTT.

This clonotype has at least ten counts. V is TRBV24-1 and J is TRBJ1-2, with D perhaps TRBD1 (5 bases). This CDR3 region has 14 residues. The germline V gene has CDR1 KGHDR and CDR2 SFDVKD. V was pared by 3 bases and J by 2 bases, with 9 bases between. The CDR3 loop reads CATSDPGWNYGYTF. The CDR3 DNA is TGTGCCACCAGTGATCCAGGGTGGAACTATGGCTACACCTTC.

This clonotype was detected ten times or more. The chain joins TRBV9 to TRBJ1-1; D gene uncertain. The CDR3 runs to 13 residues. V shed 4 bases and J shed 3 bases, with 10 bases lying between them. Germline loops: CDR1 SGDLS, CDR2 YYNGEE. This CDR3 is CASSFRHDTEAFF. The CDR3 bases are TGTGCCAGCAGCTTCCGACACGACACTGAAGCTTTCTTT.

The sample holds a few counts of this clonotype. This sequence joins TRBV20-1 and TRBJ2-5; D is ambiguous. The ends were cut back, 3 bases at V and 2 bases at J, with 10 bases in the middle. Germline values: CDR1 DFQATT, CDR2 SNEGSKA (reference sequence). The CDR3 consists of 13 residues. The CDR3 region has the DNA TGCAGTGCTAGTACGGCAAATCAAGAGACCCAGTACTTC. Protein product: CSASTANQETQYF.